Below are 9 T cell receptor beta chains sequenced from a single sample in a study of shared clonotypes between healthy human individuals. Sequencing was performed with immunoSEQ multiplex PCR; in TCRdb, only in-frame clones are kept and a portion is missing. The sample carries roughly 1,600,000 clones, around 98.5% recorded once. Sequences were obtained from naive CD4+ T cells sorted from blood. Subset given: CD45RA+ positively selected. These receptors were obtained from a man aged 30-40 years in good health.

This rearrangement joins TRBV7-9 to TRBJ1-4, with D perhaps TRBD1 (6 bases). V was trimmed by 3 bases and J by 6 bases, leaving 14 bases between them. The CDR3 runs 15 residues. Germline CDR1 is SEHNR and CDR2 is FQNEAQ (reference sequence). CDR3 DNA: TGTGCCAGCAGCTTGCACACAAAGGGGGATGAAAAACTGTTTTTT. It encodes CASSLHTKGDEKLFF.

The rearrangement uses TRBV28 and TRBJ1-2; D unclear. V lost 5 bases to trimming and J lost 8 bases, with 15 bases between them. The CDR3 runs 13 residues. Germline loops: CDR1 MDHEN, CDR2 SYDVKM. CDR3 coding DNA: TGTGCCAGCAGTCAACTGAGGGCCTCGGGCTACACCTTC. Translated: CASSQLRASGYTF.

V is TRBV5-4 and J is TRBJ2-3; no clear D. Trimming removed 4 bases from V and 2 bases from J, with 14 bases in between. The CDR3 is 15 residues long. Germline V gene data show CDR1 as SGHNT and CDR2 as YYREEE (reference sequence). The CDR3 is CASSTRKSATDTQYF. CDR3 DNA sequence: TGTGCCAGCAGCACCCGCAAGTCTGCCACAGATACGCAGTATTTT.

The chain links TRBV27 to TRBJ1-2; tentatively, D is TRBD1 (5 bases). The germline V gene encodes CDR1 MNHEY and CDR2 SMNVEV (reference sequence). V lost 5 bases, J lost 5 bases, and 15 bases lay in between. CDR3 size: 14 residues. CDR3 region: CASSPRALGYGYTF. The DNA of the CDR3 is TGTGCCAGCAGTCCCAGGGCTCTGGGGTATGGCTACACCTTC.

The CDR3 sequence: CASSVHGNSYEQYF. The CDR3 nucleotides read TGTGCCAGTAGTGTCCACGGGAACTCCTACGAGCAGTACTTC. This sequence joins TRBV19 and TRBJ2-7; D may be TRBD2 (5 bases). This CDR3 comprises 14 residues. Trimming cost V 5 bases and J 0 bases, with 11 bases left between them. CDR1 is LNHDA, CDR2 SQIVND, per germline (reference sequence).

V gene TRBV5-1 combines with J gene TRBJ2-5, with 7 bases aligning to TRBD2. Per germline, CDR1 SGHRS and CDR2 YFSETQ. The CDR3 is made up of 16 amino acids. V lost 3 bases, J lost 5 bases, and 13 bases stayed unmatched. In DNA, the CDR3 is TGCGCCAGCAGCTCCCGAACAGCGGGAAACTTGGAGACCCAGTACTTC. It specifies CASSSRTAGNLETQYF.

J is TRBJ2-1 and V is TRBV5-1; D uncertain. The length of the CDR3 is 13 residues. The germline V gene encodes CDR1 SGHRS and CDR2 YFSETQ. Trimming removed 0 bases from V and 7 bases from J, with 8 bases in between. Written as DNA, the CDR3 is TGCGCCAGCAGCTTGGTTCCAGATAATGAGCAGTTCTTC. It encodes CASSLVPDNEQFF.

The CDR3: CSANTNTEAFF. CDR3 nucleotides: TGCAGTGCTAATACGAACACTGAAGCTTTCTTT. The V call is TRBV20-1, the J call TRBJ1-1; D gene uncertain. Trimming cost V 4 bases and J 1 base, with 4 bases left between them. The CDR3 spans 11 residues. CDR1 and CDR2 from the germline V gene are DFQATT and SNEGSKA (reference sequence).

This chain joins TRBV5-1 and TRBJ2-1; the D call may be TRBD1 or TRBD2 (5 bases each). From germline, CDR1 is SGHRS and CDR2 YFSETQ. Trimming removed 1 base at V and 3 bases at J, with 26 bases between. This CDR3 region has 20 residues. This chain's CDR3 is CASSLRLGADPNQNYNEQFF. CDR3 bases: TGCGCCAGCAGCTTGAGGCTCGGGGCAGACCCGAATCAAAACTACAATGAGCAGTTCTTC.